This passage covers 11 T cell receptor beta chains from one sample sequenced in a study of neurological immune-mediated disorders. Via MiXCR, TCRdb re-called the 5' RACE reads, giving one row per CDR3 protein. The table has fewer than 45,000 distinct CDR3 sequences, 7% to 8% seen once. What was sequenced was PBMCs. Receptors originate from a woman aged 35 to 49 in good health.

This clonotype was detected ten times or more. The CDR3 spells CASSPGERGAVWNTEAFF. The CDR3 region has the DNA TGCGCCAGCAGCCCAGGGGAGCGGGGGGCGGTTTGGAACACTGAAGCTTTCTTT. The genes are TRBV4-1 and TRBJ1-1, with D perhaps TRBD1 (6 bases). Looked up from germline, CDR1 is MGHRA and CDR2 is YSYEKL. This CDR3 is built from 18 residues. The V gene lost 4 bases and the J gene lost 1 base, with 22 bases spanning the gap.

This clonotype was seen many times. The chain joins TRBV6-6 to TRBJ1-3; D is ambiguous. The CDR3 runs 14 residues. In germline, CDR1 is MNHNY, CDR2 SVGAGI (reference sequence). V was shortened by 2 bases and J by 6 bases, with 11 bases between the two germline ends. The CDR3 loop is CASSYSDRENTIYF. Written as DNA, the CDR3 is TGTGCCAGCAGTTACAGTGATCGGGAAAACACCATATATTTT.

This clonotype was observed at least ten times. J is TRBJ1-2 and V is TRBV5-5, with 7 bases lining up with TRBD1. V lost 2 bases, J lost 8 bases, and 3 bases stayed unmatched. This CDR3 comprises 12 residues. CDR1 SGHKS and CDR2 YYEKEE come from the germline V gene (reference sequence). This chain's CDR3 is CASSFDREGYTF. The DNA for the CDR3 is TGTGCCAGCAGCTTCGACAGGGAGGGCTACACCTTC.

This clonotype was counted many times. The V call is TRBV7-9, the J call TRBJ2-1; D may be TRBD1 (5 bases). V was cut by 5 bases and J by 4 bases, with 15 bases left in between. The CDR3 extends over 15 amino acids. Germline-derived CDR1 and CDR2 are SEHNR and FQNEAQ (reference sequence). The CDR3 reads CASSTQGAPYNEQFF. CDR3 DNA sequence: TGTGCCAGCAGCACCCAAGGGGCCCCTTACAATGAGCAGTTCTTC. Full variable domain (remainder filled in from reference TRBV7-9 and TRBJ2-1): DTGVSQNPRHKITKRGQNVTFRCDPISEHNRLYWYRQTLGQGPEFLTYFQNEAQLEKSRLLSDRFSAERPKGSFSTLEIQRTEQGDSAMYLCASSTQGAPYNEQFFGPGTRLTVL.

This clonotype was seen ten or more times. The rearrangement uses TRBV20-1 and TRBJ2-7; D is possibly TRBD2 (6 bases). CDR1 and CDR2 (germline): DFQATT, SNEGSKA (reference sequence). V gave up 3 bases and J gave up 1 base, with 7 bases separating them. The CDR3 is made up of 12 amino acids. Here the CDR3 reads CSASSGSYEQYF. The CDR3 DNA is TGCAGTGCTAGTAGCGGTTCCTACGAGCAGTACTTC.

This clonotype was seen only a few times. The rearrangement joins TRBV12-3 or TRBV12-4 to TRBJ2-3; the D gene could be TRBD1 or TRBD2 (7 bases each). The CDR3 loop spans 14 amino acids. V was cut by 5 bases and J by 3 bases, with 12 bases left in between. The CDR3 DNA reads as TGTGCCAGCAGTCCAGGGGGGGGGACAGATACGCAGTATTTT. This gives the protein CASSPGGGTDTQYF.

In its sample, this clonotype was seen many times. The chain joins TRBV5-1 to TRBJ2-1, with 9 bases lining up with TRBD2. The CDR3 length is 14 residues. Unmatched junction bases numbered 2, after V lost 1 base and J lost 6 bases. Germline assignment: CDR1 SGHRS and CDR2 YFSETQ. Here the CDR3 DNA reads TGCGCCAGCAGCTTGACGACTAGCGGCAATGAGCAGTTCTTC. Protein product: CASSLTTSGNEQFF. Full variable domain (outside the CDR3, taken from reference TRBV5-1 and TRBJ2-1): KAGVTQTPRYLIKTRGQQVTLSCSPISGHRSVSWYQQTPGQGLQFLFEYFSETQRNKGNFPGRFSGRQFSNSRSEMNVSTLELGDSALYLCASSLTTSGNEQFFGPGTRLTVL.

This clonotype was found a few times. A much larger clone differs by one base, so this may be a read error. The chain is built from TRBV28 and TRBJ2-2, with a tentative D call TRBD2 (5 bases). Looked up from germline, CDR1 is MDHEN and CDR2 is SYDVKM. The CDR3 is 14 residues long. CDR3 in amino acids: CVSSRTEGTGELFF. In DNA, the CDR3 is TGTGTCAGCAGTAGGACCGAGGGCACCGGGGAGCTGTTTTTT.

Details on this clonotype: A junction boundary mismatches the germline segment, possibly from a read error. The CDR3 here is CVSSPRTEGQPQHF. DNA of the CDR3: TGTGTCAGCAGCCCTCGGACAGAGGGTCAGCCCCAGCATTTT. V gene TRBV7-6 combines with J gene TRBJ1-5; perhaps TRBD1 as D (6 bases). The CDR3 runs 14 residues. Looked up from germline, CDR1 is SGHVS and CDR2 is FNYEAQ.

This clonotype was observed many times. This sequence joins TRBV6-6 and TRBJ1-6; D is uncertain. This CDR3 region has 15 residues. Germline V gene lookup returns CDR1 MNHNY and CDR2 SVGAGI (reference sequence). V was pared by 5 bases and J by 0 bases, with 8 bases between. The CDR3 protein is CASSLQSSYNSPLHF. The CDR3 nucleotides are TGTGCCAGCAGTCTACAAAGCTCCTATAATTCACCCCTCCACTTT.

This clonotype appeared many times. The CDR3 DNA follows: TGCAGCGTTTATGATCCAACTAATGAAAAACTGTTTTTT. Translated: CSVYDPTNEKLFF. The rearrangement joins TRBV29-1 to TRBJ1-4; D gene ambiguous. Germline V gives CDR1 SQVTM, CDR2 ANQGSEA. Trimming took off 5 bases at V and 0 bases at J, with 7 bases between the two ends. This CDR3 has 13 residues.